This TCR beta chain was recovered during a study of blood T cell repertoires in COVID-19. Whole-study context: The United States, Italy and Spain supplied acute and convalescent COVID-19 samples. The cDNA or gDNA used as material had been derived from T cells, B-cell-depleted T cells, or PBMCs.

The V end was cut by 3 bases, the J end by 0 bases, with 9 bases between. This CDR3 has 14 residues. Germline CDR1 is SGHAT and CDR2 is FQNNGV. Under the authors' procedure: The assay estimated nucleated cells by amplifying reference gene primers. Only in-frame clones appear in the TCRdb table, and some are missing; sequencing was by immunoSEQ multiplex PCR. Clone size and the V and J calls come from that table; the DNA yielded D and trimming. This sample has about 190,000 clones, with less than 90% found just once. The TCR sequence derives from a human donor in a cohort sampled during active COVID-19. This chain connects TRBV11-2 to TRBJ2-7, with D maybe TRBD2 (6 bases). Sequencing used peripheral blood. The DNA of the CDR3 is TGTGCCAGCAGCTTCGCCGGGGGCTCCTACGAGCAGTACGTC. Its protein is CASSFAGGSYEQYV.